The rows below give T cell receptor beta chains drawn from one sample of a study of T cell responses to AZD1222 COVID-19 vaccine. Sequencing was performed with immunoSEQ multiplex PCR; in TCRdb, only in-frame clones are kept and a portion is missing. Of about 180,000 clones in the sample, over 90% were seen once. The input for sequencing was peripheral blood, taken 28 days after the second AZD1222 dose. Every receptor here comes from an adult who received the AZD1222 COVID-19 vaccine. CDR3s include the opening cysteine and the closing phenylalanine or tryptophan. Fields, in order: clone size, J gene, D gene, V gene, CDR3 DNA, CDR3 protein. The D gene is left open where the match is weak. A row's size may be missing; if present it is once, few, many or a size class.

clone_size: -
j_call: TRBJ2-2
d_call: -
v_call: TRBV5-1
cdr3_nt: TGCGCCAGCAGCTTGGGAAACTACAGGGCTGACACCGGGGAGCTGTTTTTT
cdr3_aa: CASSLGNYRADTGELFF

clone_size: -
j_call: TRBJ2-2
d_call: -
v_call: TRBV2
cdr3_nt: TGTGCCAGCAGTCCGGGACGGATGAACACCGGGGAGCTGTTTTTT
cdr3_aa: CASSPGRMNTGELFF

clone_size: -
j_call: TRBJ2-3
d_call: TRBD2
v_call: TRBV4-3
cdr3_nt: TGCGCCAGCAGCCAAGATCGCGCGGGGGGGGCAGATACGCAGTATTTT
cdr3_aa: CASSQDRAGGADTQYF

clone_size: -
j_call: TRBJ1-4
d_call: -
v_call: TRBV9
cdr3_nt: TGTGCCAGCAGCGTAGCTACCGGGCAGGATGGTGAAAAACTGTTTTTT
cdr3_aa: CASSVATGQDGEKLFF

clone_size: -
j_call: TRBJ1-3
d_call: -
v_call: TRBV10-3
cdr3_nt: TGTGCCATCAGTGAGTGGGGAGGGGCCGGAAACACCATATATTTT
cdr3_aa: CAISEWGGAGNTIYF

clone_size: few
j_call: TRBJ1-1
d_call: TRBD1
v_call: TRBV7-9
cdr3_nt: TGTGCCAGCAGCTTAAAGTTTCAGAGAGGGGGCGCCGGGACTGAAGCTTTCTTT
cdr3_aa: CASSLKFQRGGAGTEAFF

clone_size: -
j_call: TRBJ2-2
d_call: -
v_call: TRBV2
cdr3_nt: TGTGCCAGCAGTGCAGGCGCCGGGGAGCTGTTTTTT
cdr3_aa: CASSAGAGELFF

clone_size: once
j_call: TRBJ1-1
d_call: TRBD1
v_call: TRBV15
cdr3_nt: TGTGCCACCAGCAGGCCGGACAGGGCCAGTGAAGCTTTCTTT
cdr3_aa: CATSRPDRASEAFF

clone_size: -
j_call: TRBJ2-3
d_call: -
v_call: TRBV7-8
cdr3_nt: TGTGCCAGCAGCTTAGTTCTTTGGCAGGTCGCCACAGATACGCAGTATTTT
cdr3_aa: CASSLVLWQVATDTQYF

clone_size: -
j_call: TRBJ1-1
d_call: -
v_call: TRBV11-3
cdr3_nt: TGTGCCAGCAGCTACGGGGGTAACGGTGAAGCTTTCTTT
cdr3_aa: CASSYGGNGEAFF

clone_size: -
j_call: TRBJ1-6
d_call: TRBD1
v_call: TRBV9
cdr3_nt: TGTGCCAGCAGCGAGACAGGGGGCCGCTCACCCCTCCACTTT
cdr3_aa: CASSETGGRSPLHF

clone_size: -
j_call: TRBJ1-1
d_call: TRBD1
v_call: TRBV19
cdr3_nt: TGTGCCAGTAGTATCCAGCAGGGGGCAGGGACTGAAGCTTTCTTT
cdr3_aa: CASSIQQGAGTEAFF

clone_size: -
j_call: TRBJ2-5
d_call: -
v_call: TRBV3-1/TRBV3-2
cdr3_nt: TGTGCCAGCACCAAAGGGTGGGGGGAGGAGACCCAGTACTTC
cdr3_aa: CASTKGWGEETQYF

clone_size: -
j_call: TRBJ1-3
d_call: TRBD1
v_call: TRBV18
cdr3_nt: TGTGCCAGCTCTCTGGACAGGGGACCCTCTGGAAACACCATATATTTT
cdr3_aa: CASSLDRGPSGNTIYF

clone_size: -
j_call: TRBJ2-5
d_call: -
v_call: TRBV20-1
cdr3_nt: TGCAGTGCTGAGTTTTCGAAGACCCAGTACTTC
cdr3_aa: CSAEFSKTQYF

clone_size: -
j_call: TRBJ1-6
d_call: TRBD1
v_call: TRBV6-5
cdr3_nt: TGTGCCAGCAGTTACGATACGACAGGGAATTCACCCCTCCACTTT
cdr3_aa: CASSYDTTGNSPLHF

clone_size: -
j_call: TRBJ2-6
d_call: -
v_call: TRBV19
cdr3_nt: TGTGCCAGTAGTATAGTTCAGGGCTCTGGGGCCAACGTCCTGACTTTC
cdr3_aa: CASSIVQGSGANVLTF

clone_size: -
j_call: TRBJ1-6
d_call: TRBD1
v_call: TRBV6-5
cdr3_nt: TGTGCCAGCAGTTACGGGACAGTCCATTCACCCCTCCACTTT
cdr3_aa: CASSYGTVHSPLHF

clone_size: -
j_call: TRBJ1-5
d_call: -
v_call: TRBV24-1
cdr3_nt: TGTGCCACCAGTGAGGACAGTTATAGCAATCAGCCCCAGCATTTT
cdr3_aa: CATSEDSYSNQPQHF

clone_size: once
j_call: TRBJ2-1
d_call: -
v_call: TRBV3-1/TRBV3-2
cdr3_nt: TGTGCCAGCAGCCAAGGGGGTCTGGGGCAGTTCTTC
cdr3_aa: CASSQGGLGQFF

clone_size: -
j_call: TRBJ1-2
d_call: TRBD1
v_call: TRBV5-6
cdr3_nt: TGTGCCAGCAGCTTGTACGGGACAGGGAGTGTAGTTGGGGGCTACACCTTC
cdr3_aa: CASSLYGTGSVVGGYTF

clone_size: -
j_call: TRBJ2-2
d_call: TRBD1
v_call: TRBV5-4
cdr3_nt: TGTGCCAGCAGCATGGACAGGGTAGCTTCCATCACCGGGGAGCTGTTTTTT
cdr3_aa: CASSMDRVASITGELFF

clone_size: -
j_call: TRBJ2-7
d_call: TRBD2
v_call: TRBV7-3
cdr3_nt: TGTGCCAGCAGCCCCGGGACTAGCGGGAGGGGGGCCTACGAGCAGTACTTC
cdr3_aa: CASSPGTSGRGAYEQYF

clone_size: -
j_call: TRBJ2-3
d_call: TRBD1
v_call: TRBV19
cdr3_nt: TGTGCCAGTAGACAACAGGGGGAGGTAGATACGCAGTATTTT
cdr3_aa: CASRQQGEVDTQYF

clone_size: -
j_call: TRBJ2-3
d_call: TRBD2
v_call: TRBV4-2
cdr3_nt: TGTGCCAGCAGCGGCGGGGGGGGCCGAGGTGCAACAGATACGCAGTATTTT
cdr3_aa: CASSGGGGRGATDTQYF

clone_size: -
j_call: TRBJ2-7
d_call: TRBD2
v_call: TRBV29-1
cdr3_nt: TGCAGCGTTGAATTTAGCGGGAGGGCCTACGAGCAGTACTTC
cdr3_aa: CSVEFSGRAYEQYF

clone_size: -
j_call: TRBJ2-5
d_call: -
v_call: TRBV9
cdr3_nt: TGTGCCAGCAGCGGAAGCGGACACGCCCAGGAGACCCAGTACTTC
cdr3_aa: CASSGSGHAQETQYF

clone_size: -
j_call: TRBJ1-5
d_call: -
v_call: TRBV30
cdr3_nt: TGTGCCTGGAGGGAAAGCAATCAGCCCCAGCATTTT
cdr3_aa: CAWRESNQPQHF

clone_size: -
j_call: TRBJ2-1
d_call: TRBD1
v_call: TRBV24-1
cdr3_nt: TGTGCCACCACCAACCTCAGGGGGTCTGAGCAGTTCTTC
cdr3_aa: CATTNLRGSEQFF

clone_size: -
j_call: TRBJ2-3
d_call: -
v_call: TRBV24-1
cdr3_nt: TGTGCCACCAGTGATCCCCGACTTAATACGCAGTATTTT
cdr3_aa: CATSDPRLNTQYF

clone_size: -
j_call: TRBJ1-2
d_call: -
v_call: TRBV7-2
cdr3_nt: TGTGCCAGCAGCTTAGCGAGACAGTATGGCTACACCTTC
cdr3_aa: CASSLARQYGYTF